These T cell receptor beta chains were read from a single sample in a study of graft-versus-host responses after intestinal transplantation. The protocol was immunoSEQ multiplex PCR, while the TCRdb copy is restricted to in-frame clones and leaves out a portion. The repertoire holds over 3,500 clones, with around three quarters as singletons. Source: ileum tissue, taken 9 days after transplant. The receptors here all came from a human patient who received an intestinal transplant, so some T cells may come from the graft donor. Both conserved end residues are part of each CDR3.

v_gene: TRBV7-3
j_gene: TRBJ1-4
CDR3aa: CASSLTLFRDRGRPGKLFF

v_gene: TRBV4-1
j_gene: TRBJ2-3
CDR3aa: CASSQGSREGGDTQYF

v_gene: TRBV4-1
j_gene: TRBJ1-3
CDR3aa: CASSQDPDRGSSGNTIYF

v_gene: TRBV15
j_gene: TRBJ2-6
CDR3aa: CATSSRMRDRGYSGANVLTF

v_gene: TRBV9
j_gene: TRBJ2-3
CDR3aa: CASSVYPGGRDTQYF

v_gene: TRBV12-5
j_gene: TRBJ2-2
CDR3aa: CASGLPPKTQESLRGNTGELFF

v_gene: TRBV6-5
j_gene: TRBJ1-2
CDR3aa: CASSPSGNYGYTF

v_gene: TRBV7-9
j_gene: TRBJ1-4
CDR3aa: CASSSSATNEKLFF

v_gene: TRBV6-1
j_gene: TRBJ2-5
CDR3aa: CASTGTSGVETQYF

v_gene: TRBV7-9
j_gene: TRBJ1-1
CDR3aa: CASSRPGLGEAFF

v_gene: TRBV18
j_gene: TRBJ2-7
CDR3aa: CASSPSGTGTHEQYF

v_gene: TRBV4-1
j_gene: TRBJ2-7
CDR3aa: CASSQDPGEGYEQYF

v_gene: TRBV4-1
j_gene: TRBJ2-3
CDR3aa: CASQVERMTDTQYF

v_gene: TRBV9
j_gene: TRBJ2-7
CDR3aa: CASSVEKASYEQYF

v_gene: TRBV25-1
j_gene: TRBJ2-3
CDR3aa: CASSEATSGYTDTQYF

v_gene: TRBV6-6
j_gene: TRBJ2-5
CDR3aa: CASSKQGDTQYF

v_gene: TRBV11-2
j_gene: TRBJ2-5
CDR3aa: CASSLDPAGWLRTQYF

v_gene: TRBV9
j_gene: TRBJ1-2
CDR3aa: CASSEGVAGMQRSRGYTF

v_gene: TRBV21-1
j_gene: TRBJ2-5
CDR3aa: CASSIRTDDSQETQYF

v_gene: TRBV7-3
j_gene: TRBJ2-5
CDR3aa: CASSLAGGQTQYF

v_gene: TRBV5-4
j_gene: TRBJ2-3
CDR3aa: CASSLDRGVGTDTQYF

v_gene: TRBV12-5
j_gene: TRBJ1-5
CDR3aa: CASAPGYSNQPQHF

v_gene: TRBV5-4
j_gene: TRBJ2-5
CDR3aa: CASSLSLQETQYF

v_gene: TRBV5-5
j_gene: TRBJ2-1
CDR3aa: CASREGLAGYNEQFF

v_gene: TRBV7-3
j_gene: TRBJ1-5
CDR3aa: CASSEGPPGNQPQHF

v_gene: TRBV2
j_gene: TRBJ1-1
CDR3aa: CASSRDRGALMNTEAFF

v_gene: TRBV11-3
j_gene: TRBJ2-1
CDR3aa: CASTGGYNEQFF

v_gene: TRBV28
j_gene: TRBJ1-2
CDR3aa: CASSFRGGYTF

v_gene: TRBV9
j_gene: TRBJ2-3
CDR3aa: CASSVDPDSKGNTDTQYF

v_gene: TRBV6-1
j_gene: TRBJ2-7
CDR3aa: CASSEIGLVIYEQYF

v_gene: TRBV10-2
j_gene: TRBJ1-1
CDR3aa: CASSVTPRNTEAFF

v_gene: TRBV5-4
j_gene: TRBJ2-6
CDR3aa: CASRGGYSGANVLTF